This T cell receptor (beta chain) was recorded in a study of circulating and synovial CD4+ cells in juvenile arthritis. Study findings and constraints: Circulating pathogenic-like and bulk T cells looked alike by Vbeta family usage.

Notes on this clone: The antigen is unknown.

V was trimmed by 8 bases and J by 1 base, leaving 11 bases between them. The germline V gene has CDR1 MNHEY and CDR2 SVGAGI. CDR3 length: 13 residues. Sequencing used immunoSEQ multiplex PCR; TCRdb keeps in-frame clones, though not all of them. The sample holds 30,000 to 40,000 clones, around 96% seen once. This chain links TRBV6-5 with TRBJ1-1, with D possibly being TRBD1 (5 bases). Sequencing was done on a sample of CD4+ T cells from blood. The TCR originated in a human donor with juvenile idiopathic arthritis. The CDR3 is CASCTTGNTEAFF. The CDR3 DNA is TGTGCCAGCTGCACAACAGGGAACACTGAAGCTTTCTTT.